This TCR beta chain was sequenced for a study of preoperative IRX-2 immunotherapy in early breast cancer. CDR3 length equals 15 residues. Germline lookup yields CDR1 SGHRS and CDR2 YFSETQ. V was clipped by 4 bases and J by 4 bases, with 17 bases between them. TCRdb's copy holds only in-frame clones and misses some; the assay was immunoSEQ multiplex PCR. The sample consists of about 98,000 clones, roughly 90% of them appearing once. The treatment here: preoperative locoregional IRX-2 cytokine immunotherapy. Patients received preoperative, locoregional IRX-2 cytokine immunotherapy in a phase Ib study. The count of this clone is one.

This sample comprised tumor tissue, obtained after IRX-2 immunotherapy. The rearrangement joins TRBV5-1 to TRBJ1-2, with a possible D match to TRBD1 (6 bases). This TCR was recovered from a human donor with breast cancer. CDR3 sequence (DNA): TGCGCCAGCAGCCCGGACGGCGGGACACCCTATGGCTACACCTTC. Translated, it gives CASSPDGGTPYGYTF.